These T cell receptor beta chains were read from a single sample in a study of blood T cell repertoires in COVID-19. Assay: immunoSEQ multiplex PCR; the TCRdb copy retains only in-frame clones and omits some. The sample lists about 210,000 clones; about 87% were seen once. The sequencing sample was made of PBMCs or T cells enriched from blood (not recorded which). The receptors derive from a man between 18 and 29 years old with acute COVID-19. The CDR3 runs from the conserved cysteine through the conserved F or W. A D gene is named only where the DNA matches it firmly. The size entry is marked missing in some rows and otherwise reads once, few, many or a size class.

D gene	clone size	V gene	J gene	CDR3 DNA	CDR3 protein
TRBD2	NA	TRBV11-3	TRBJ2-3	TGTGCCAGCAGCCCCTGGGAGCGGGAGGGCCATAGCACAGATACGCAGTATTTT	CASSPWEREGHSTDTQYF
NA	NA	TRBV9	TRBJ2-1	TGTGCCAGCAGCACCAGGGGGGAGCACAATGAGCAGTTCTTC	CASSTRGEHNEQFF
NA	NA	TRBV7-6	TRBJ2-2	TGTGCCAGCAGCTTGGGGCTTGGGGATTCTGGGGAGCTGTTTTTT	CASSLGLGDSGELFF
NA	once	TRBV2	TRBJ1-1	TGTGCCAGCGGGATCAACGGGGACACTGAAGCTTTCTTT	CASGINGDTEAFF
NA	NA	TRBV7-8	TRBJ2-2	TGTGCCAGCAAACTCTTTCTCACCGGGGAGCTGTTTTTT	CASKLFLTGELFF
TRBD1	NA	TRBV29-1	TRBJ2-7	TGCAGCGCGACAGGGGAGGTTTACGAGCAGTACTTC	CSATGEVYEQYF
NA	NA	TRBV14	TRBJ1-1	TGTGCCAGCAGCCTAGTCGGGGGGAACACTGAAGCTTTCTTT	CASSLVGGNTEAFF
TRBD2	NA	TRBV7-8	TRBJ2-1	TGTGCCAGCAGCTTACCTCGAATTACTAGCGCCGAACCCGATGAGCAGTTCTTC	CASSLPRITSAEPDEQFF
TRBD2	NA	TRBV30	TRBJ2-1	TGTGCCTGGAGTGCCAGACTAGCGGGAGAAGAGCAGTTCTTC	CAWSARLAGEEQFF
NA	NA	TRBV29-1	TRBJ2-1	TGCAGCGTTGACAGTCATGAGCAGTTCTTC	CSVDSHEQFF
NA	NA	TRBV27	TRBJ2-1	TGTGCCAGCAGTTTATTGGAGCGGGATGAGCAGTTCTTC	CASSLLERDEQFF
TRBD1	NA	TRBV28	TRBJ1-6	TGTGCCAGCAGTCTCGGACAGGGCCACCCTTCACCCCTCCACTTT	CASSLGQGHPSPLHF
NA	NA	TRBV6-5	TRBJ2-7	TGTGCCAGCAGTTACTCGTACAGGGACGAGCAGTACTTC	CASSYSYRDEQYF
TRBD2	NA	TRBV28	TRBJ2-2	TGTGCCAGCACAAAGGGACTAGCGGGAGGGACCGGGGAGCTGTTTTTT	CASTKGLAGGTGELFF
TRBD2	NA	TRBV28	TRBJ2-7	TGTGCCAGCAGTTCCCCGGGACTAGCGTCGGGGGAGCAGTACTTC	CASSSPGLASGEQYF
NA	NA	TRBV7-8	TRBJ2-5	TGTGCCAGCAGCTTAGGACCCAGGGCACCAGAGACCCAGTACTTC	CASSLGPRAPETQYF
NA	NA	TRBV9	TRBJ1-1	TGTGCCAGCAGACCTAGTGAGGGAGGTGGAAACACTGAAGCTTTCTTT	CASRPSEGGGNTEAFF
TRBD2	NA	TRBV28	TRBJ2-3	TGTGCCAGCAGTTATCGGACTAGCGGGACTGCAGATACGCAGTATTTT	CASSYRTSGTADTQYF
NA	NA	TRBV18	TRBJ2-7	TGTGCCAGCTCACCAGCGGAGGCCCGAGAGCAGTACTTC	CASSPAEAREQYF
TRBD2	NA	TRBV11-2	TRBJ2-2	TGTGCCAGCAGCCATCCCAGCGGGAGAAAGATCGCCGGGGAGCTGTTTTTT	CASSHPSGRKIAGELFF
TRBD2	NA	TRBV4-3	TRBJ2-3	TGCGCCAGCAGCCAAGAGGGACTAACACGTTCCACAGATACGCAGTATTTT	CASSQEGLTRSTDTQYF
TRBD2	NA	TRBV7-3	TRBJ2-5	TGTGCCAGCAGCCACGGACTAGCGGCAGAGACCCAGTACTTC	CASSHGLAAETQYF
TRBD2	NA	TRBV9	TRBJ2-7	TGTGCCAGCAGCGTAGTTTCGGGGGGGACCTACGAGCAGTACTTC	CASSVVSGGTYEQYF
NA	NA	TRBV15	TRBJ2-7	TGTGCCACCAGAACTAGTTGGGACTCCTACGAGCAGTACTTC	CATRTSWDSYEQYF
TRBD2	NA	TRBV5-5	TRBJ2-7	TGTGCCAGCAGCTTGAATCCTAGCGGGGGATCCTACGAGCAGTACTTC	CASSLNPSGGSYEQYF
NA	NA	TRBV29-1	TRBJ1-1	TGCAGCGTTGAAGGGACTTACACTGAAGCTTTCTTT	CSVEGTYTEAFF
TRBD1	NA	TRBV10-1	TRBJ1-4	TGCGCCAGCCGTGGGACAGGGAATGAAAAACTGTTTTTT	CASRGTGNEKLFF
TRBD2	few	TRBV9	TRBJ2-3	TGTGCCAGCAGCGTTGGGACTAGCGGGATTACAGATACGCAGTATTTT	CASSVGTSGITDTQYF
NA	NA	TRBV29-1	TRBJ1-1	TGCAGCGTTGCCGGCGCTTGGAGCGAAAACACTGAAGCTTTCTTT	CSVAGAWSENTEAFF
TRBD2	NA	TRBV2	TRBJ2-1	TGTGCCAGCAGCGAAACTCCGGGACTAGCCGTAGAAAGCAATGAGCAGTTCTTC	CASSETPGLAVESNEQFF
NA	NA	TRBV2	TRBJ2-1	TGTGCCAGCGGGATGGGTAGCGGAAATGAGCAGTTCTTC	CASGMGSGNEQFF